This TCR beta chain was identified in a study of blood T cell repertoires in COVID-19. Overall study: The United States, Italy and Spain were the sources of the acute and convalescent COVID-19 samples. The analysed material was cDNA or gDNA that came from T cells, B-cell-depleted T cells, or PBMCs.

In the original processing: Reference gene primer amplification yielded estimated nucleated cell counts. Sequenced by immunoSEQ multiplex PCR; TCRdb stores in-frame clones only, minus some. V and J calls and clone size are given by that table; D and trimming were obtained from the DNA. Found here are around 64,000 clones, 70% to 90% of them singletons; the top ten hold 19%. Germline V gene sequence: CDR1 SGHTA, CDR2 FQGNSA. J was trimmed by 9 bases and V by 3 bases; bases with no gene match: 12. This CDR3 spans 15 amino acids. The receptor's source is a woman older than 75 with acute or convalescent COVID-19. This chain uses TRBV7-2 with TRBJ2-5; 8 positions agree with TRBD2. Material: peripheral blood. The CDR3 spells CASSFAGGVVGAQYF. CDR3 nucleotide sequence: TGTGCCAGCAGCTTCGCCGGGGGGGTCGTCGGGGCCCAGTACTTC. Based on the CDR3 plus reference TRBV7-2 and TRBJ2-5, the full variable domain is GAGVSQSPSNKVTEKGKDVELRCDPISGHTALYWYRQSLGQGLEFLIYFQGNSAPDKSGLPSDRFSAERTGGSVSTLTIQRTQQEDSAVYLCASSFAGGVVGAQYFGPGTRLLVL.